The 11 T cell receptor beta chains presented below share a single source sample, sequenced in a study of Graves' ophthalmopathy and Graves' hyperthyroidism. Researchers took RNA transcripts and amplified TCR beta CDR3 regions from them. HTBI primers were used in a first-round RT-PCR, which preceded a second-round multiplex PCR. TCRdb passed the multiplex PCR reads through MiXCR, listing each CDR3 protein once. The sample lists 260,000 or so distinct CDR3 sequences; around 50% were seen once. Sequencing used peripheral blood. These receptors all stem from an adult man with Graves' ophthalmopathy.

At least ten counts were recorded for this clonotype. The chain links TRBV10-3 to TRBJ2-7; a weak D match, TRBD2 (6 bases). Germline V gene data show CDR1 as ENHRY and CDR2 as SYGVKD. V was shortened by 6 bases and J by 2 bases, with 14 bases between the two germline ends. The CDR3 has 14 residues. The CDR3 spells CAIRRGILTYEQYF. CDR3 nucleotides: TGTGCCATCAGGCGGGGCATTCTAACCTACGAGCAGTACTTC.

This chain uses TRBV2 with TRBJ1-4; no clear D. This CDR3 is 14 amino acids long. V was cut by 5 bases and J by 12 bases, with 19 bases left in between. Germline CDR1 and CDR2: SNHLY and FYNNEI. The CDR3 reads CASSQRTTTSELFF. The CDR3 DNA reads as TGTGCCAGCAGTCAACGGACGACGACCTCAGAACTGTTTTTT.

The V call is TRBV11-1, the J call TRBJ2-7; a possible D gene is TRBD2 (6 bases). CDR1 is SGHAT and CDR2 is FQDESV in the germline V gene (reference sequence). The CDR3 consists of 11 residues. Trimming pared 9 bases from V and 5 bases from J, leaving 11 bases between. This chain's CDR3 is CASNGGNEQYF. The DNA of the CDR3 is TGTGCCAGTAATGGGGGGAACGAGCAGTACTTC.

The J gene is TRBJ2-7, the V gene TRBV2, with 9 positions matching TRBD1. The germline V gene encodes CDR1 SNHLY and CDR2 FYNNEI. The CDR3 loop spans 13 amino acids. Trimming cost V 6 bases and J 1 base; bases outside gene matches: 1. CDR3 in DNA: TGTGCCAGCAGAGGGACAGGGTCCTACGAGCAGTACTTC. This codes for CASRGTGSYEQYF. Filled out from reference TRBV2 and TRBJ2-7, the complete variable domain reads EPEVTQTPSHQVTQMGQEVILRCVPISNHLYFYWYRQILGQKVEFLVSFYNNEISEKSEIFDDQFSVERPDGSNFTLKIRSTKLEDSAMYFCASRGTGSYEQYFGPGTRLTVT.

The chain has TRBV6-2 or TRBV6-3 and TRBJ2-2, with 7 bases aligning to TRBD2. The CDR3 has 17 residues. CDR1 and CDR2 from the germline V gene are MNHEY and SVGEGT. V dropped 2 bases and J dropped 2; count of bases not matched to a gene: 8. The CDR3 protein is CASSYAWGGVNTGELFF. CDR3 nucleotides: TGTGCCAGCAGTTACGCATGGGGGGGGGTAAACACCGGGGAGCTGTTTTTT.

The chain uses TRBV2 and TRBJ1-6, with TRBD1 as a possible D gene (5 bases). This CDR3 comprises 14 residues. Germline assignment: CDR1 SNHLY and CDR2 FYNNEI. V gave up 8 bases and J gave up 6 bases, with 14 bases separating them. This CDR3 is CASLVQGPNSPLHF. As DNA, the CDR3 is TGTGCCAGCTTGGTCCAGGGACCTAATTCACCCCTCCACTTT.

This chain links TRBV7-9 with TRBJ1-6; D is undetermined. Germline V gene sequence: CDR1 SEHNR, CDR2 FQNEAQ (reference sequence). CDR3 length: 13 residues. V was pared by 1 base and J by 8 bases, with 6 bases between. The CDR3 here is CASSLGADSPLHF. In DNA, the CDR3 is TGTGCCAGCAGCTTAGGCGCGGATTCACCCCTCCACTTT.

The V and J genes are TRBV2 and TRBJ1-1; tentatively, D is TRBD1 (6 bases). The CDR3 consists of 12 residues. The V and J ends lost 6 bases and 10 bases respectively, with 15 bases between them. Germline V gene sequence: CDR1 SNHLY, CDR2 FYNNEI. Here the CDR3 DNA reads TGTGCCAGCAGAGGGGGGACACCCGCAGCTTTCTTT. It is translated as CASRGGTPAAFF.

The V gene is TRBV19, the J gene TRBJ1-5; 8 bases agree with TRBD1. The germline V gene has CDR1 LNHDA and CDR2 SQIVND (reference sequence). With 7 bases clipped from V and 2 bases from J, the junction kept 7 bases outside the gene matches. CDR3 length: 15 amino acids. The CDR3 loop reads CASTPDRGGNQPQHF. CDR3 nucleotide sequence: TGTGCCAGTACCCCAGACAGGGGAGGCAATCAGCCCCAGCATTTT.

This clonotype was seen a handful of times. CDR3 region: CASSVGASTEAFF. The CDR3 DNA sequence: TGTGCCAGCAGCGTGGGGGCTAGCACTGAAGCTTTCTTT. The V gene is TRBV9, the J gene TRBJ1-1, with D perhaps matching TRBD1 (6 bases). With 2 bases removed from V and 4 bases from J, the gap between germline ends came to 9 bases. The CDR3 sequence is 13 residues long. Germline CDR1 SGDLS, CDR2 YYNGEE. Supplemented by reference TRBV9 and TRBJ1-1, the full variable domain reads DSGVTQTPKHLITATGQRVTLRCSPRSGDLSVYWYQQSLDQGLQFLIQYYNGEERAKGNILERFSAQQFPDLHSELNLSSLELGDSALYFCASSVGASTEAFFGQGTRLTVV.

DNA for the CDR3: TGCGCCAGCAGCCAAGATCCAAGCTCGACAGGGGGCGTTTACGAGCAGTACTTC. It encodes CASSQDPSSTGGVYEQYF. This rearrangement joins TRBV4-3 to TRBJ2-7; 10 bases agree with TRBD1. The CDR3 loop spans 18 amino acids. In germline, CDR1 is LGHNA, CDR2 YSLEER. The J segment lost 4 bases and the V segment lost 0 bases, leaving 12 bases of the junction unmatched.